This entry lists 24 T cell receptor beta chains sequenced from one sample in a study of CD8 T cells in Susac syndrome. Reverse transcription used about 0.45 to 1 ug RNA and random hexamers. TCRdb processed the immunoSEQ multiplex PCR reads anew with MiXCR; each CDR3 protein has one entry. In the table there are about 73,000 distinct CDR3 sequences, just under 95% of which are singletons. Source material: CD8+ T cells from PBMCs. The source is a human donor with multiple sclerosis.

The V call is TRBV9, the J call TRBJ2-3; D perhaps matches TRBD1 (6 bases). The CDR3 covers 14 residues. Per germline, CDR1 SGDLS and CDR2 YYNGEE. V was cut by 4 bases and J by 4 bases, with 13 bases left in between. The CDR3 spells CASSKTGLADTQYF. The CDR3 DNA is TGTGCCAGCAGCAAGACAGGTCTCGCAGATACGCAGTATTTT.

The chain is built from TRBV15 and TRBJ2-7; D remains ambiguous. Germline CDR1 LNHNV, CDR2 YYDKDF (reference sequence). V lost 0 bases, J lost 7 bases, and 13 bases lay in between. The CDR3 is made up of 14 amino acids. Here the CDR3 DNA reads TGTGCCACCAGCAGAGAAGGTTCTCCAAGGGAGCAGTACTTC. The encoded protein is CATSREGSPREQYF. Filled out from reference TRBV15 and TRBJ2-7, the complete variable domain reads DAMVIQNPRYQVTQFGKPVTLSCSQTLNHNVMYWYQQKSSQAPKLLFHYYDKDFNNEADTPDNFQSRRPNTSFCFLDIRSPGLGDTAMYLCATSREGSPREQYFGPGTRLTVT.

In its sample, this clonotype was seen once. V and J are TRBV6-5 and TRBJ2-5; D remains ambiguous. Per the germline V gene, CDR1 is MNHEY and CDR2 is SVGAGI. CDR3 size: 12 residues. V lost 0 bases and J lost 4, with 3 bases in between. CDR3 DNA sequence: TGTGCCAGCAGTTACTCCCCAGAGACCCAGTACTTC. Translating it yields CASSYSPETQYF.

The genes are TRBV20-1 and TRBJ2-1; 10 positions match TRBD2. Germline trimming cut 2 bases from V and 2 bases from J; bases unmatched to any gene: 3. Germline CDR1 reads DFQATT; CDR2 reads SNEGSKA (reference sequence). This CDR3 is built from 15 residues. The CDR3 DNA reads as TGCAGTGCTAGACCAACTAGCGGGGCCTACAATGAGCAGTTCTTC. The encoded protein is CSARPTSGAYNEQFF.

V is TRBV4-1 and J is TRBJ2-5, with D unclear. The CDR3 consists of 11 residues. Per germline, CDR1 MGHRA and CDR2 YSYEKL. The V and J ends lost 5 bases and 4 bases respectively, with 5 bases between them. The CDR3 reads CASSEGETQYF. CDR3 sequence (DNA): TGCGCCAGCAGCGAAGGAGAGACCCAGTACTTC.

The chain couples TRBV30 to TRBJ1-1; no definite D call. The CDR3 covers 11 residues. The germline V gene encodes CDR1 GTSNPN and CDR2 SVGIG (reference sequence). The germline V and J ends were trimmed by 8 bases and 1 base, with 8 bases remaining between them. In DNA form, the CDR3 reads TGTGCCATGGACGGGAACACTGAAGCTTTCTTT. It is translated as CAMDGNTEAFF.

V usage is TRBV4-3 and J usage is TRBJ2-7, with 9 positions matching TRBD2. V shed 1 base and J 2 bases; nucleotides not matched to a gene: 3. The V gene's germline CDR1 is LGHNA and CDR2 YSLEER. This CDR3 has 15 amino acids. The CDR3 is CASSQVAGATYEQYF. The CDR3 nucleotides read TGCGCCAGCAGCCAAGTAGCGGGGGCGACCTACGAGCAGTACTTC.

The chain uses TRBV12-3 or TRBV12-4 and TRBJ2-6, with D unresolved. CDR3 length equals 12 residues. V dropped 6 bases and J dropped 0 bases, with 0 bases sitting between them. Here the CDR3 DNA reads TGTGCCAGCAGCTCTGGGGCCAACGTCCTGACTTTC. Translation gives CASSSGANVLTF.

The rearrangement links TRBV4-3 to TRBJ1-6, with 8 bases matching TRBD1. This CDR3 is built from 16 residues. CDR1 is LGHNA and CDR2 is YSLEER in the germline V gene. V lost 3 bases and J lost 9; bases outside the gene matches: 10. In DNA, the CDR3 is TGCGCCAGCAGCCATGGTAGGGGACAGGATTCTTCACCCCTCCACTTT. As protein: CASSHGRGQDSSPLHF.

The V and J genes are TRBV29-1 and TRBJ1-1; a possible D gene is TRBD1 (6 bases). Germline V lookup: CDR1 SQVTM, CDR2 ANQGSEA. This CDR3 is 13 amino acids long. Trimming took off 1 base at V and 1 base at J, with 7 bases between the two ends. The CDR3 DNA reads TGCAGCGTTGAAGTACAGGGGAACACTGAAGCTTTCTTT. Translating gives CSVEVQGNTEAFF.

The chain's CDR3 is CASSLNAGGEQDTQYF. The CDR3 DNA reads as TGTGCCAGCAGCTTAAACGCAGGGGGTGAGCAGGATACGCAGTATTTT. This chain links TRBV11-2 with TRBJ2-3; 7 bases map to TRBD1. After removal of 2 bases from V and 6 bases from J, the junction contained 11 bases not matched to a gene. The CDR3 is made up of 16 amino acids. Per the germline V gene, CDR1 is SGHAT and CDR2 is FQNNGV.

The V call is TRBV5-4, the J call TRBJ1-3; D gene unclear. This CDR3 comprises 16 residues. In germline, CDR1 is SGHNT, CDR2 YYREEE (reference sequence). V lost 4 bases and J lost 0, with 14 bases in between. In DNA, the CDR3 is TGTGCCAGCAGCCCTAACGGCCCGACCTCTGGAAACACCATATATTTT. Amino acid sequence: CASSPNGPTSGNTIYF.

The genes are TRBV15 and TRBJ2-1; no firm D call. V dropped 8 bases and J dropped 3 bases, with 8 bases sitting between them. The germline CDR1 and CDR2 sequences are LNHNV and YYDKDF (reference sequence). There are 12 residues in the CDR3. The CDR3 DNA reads TGTGCCACCTCCCCAGACTACAATGAGCAGTTCTTC. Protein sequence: CATSPDYNEQFF.

In DNA, the CDR3 is TGTGCCAGCAGAACTGGACCTTCAGATACGCAGTATTTT. It encodes CASRTGPSDTQYF. The gene calls are TRBV5-4 and TRBJ2-3, with D unresolved. V was cut by 5 bases and J by 4 bases, with 11 bases left in between. Germline V lookup: CDR1 SGHNT, CDR2 YYREEE (reference sequence). CDR3 length equals 13 residues.

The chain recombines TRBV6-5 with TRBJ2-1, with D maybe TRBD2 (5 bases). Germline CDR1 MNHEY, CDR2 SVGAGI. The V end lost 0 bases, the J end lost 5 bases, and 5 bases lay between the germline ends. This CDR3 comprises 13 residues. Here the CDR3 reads CASSYSGDNEQFF. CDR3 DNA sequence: TGTGCCAGCAGTTACTCGGGAGACAATGAGCAGTTCTTC.

CDR3 sequence reads: CASSLQRGLAGGSEQYF. The DNA of the CDR3 is TGTGCCAGCAGCTTACAAAGGGGACTAGCGGGAGGCAGCGAGCAGTACTTC. This chain uses TRBV7-6 with TRBJ2-7; 15 nucleotides align to TRBD2. Germline-derived CDR1 and CDR2 are SGHVS and FNYEAQ. Unmatched junction bases numbered 8, after V lost 2 bases and J lost 6 bases. The CDR3 contains 17 residues.

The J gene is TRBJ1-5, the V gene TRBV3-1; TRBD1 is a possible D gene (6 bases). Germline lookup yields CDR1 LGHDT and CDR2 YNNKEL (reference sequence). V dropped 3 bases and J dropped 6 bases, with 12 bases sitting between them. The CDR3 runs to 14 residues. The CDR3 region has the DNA TGTGCCAGCAGCCAGGAACAGGGATTTCAGCCCCAGCATTTT. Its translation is CASSQEQGFQPQHF.

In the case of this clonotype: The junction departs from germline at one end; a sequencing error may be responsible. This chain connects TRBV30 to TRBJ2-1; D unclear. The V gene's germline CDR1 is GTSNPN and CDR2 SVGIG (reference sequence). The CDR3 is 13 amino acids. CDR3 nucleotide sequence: TGTGCCTGGAGTGTGGATCTAGAAAATGAGCACTTCTTC. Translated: CAWSVDLENEHFF.

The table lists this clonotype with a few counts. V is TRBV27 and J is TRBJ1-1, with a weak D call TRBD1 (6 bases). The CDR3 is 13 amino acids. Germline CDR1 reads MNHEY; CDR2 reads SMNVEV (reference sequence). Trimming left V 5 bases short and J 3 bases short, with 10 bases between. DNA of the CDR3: TGTGCCAGCAGTCCGGGGGGCTACACTGAAGCTTTCTTT. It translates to CASSPGGYTEAFF.

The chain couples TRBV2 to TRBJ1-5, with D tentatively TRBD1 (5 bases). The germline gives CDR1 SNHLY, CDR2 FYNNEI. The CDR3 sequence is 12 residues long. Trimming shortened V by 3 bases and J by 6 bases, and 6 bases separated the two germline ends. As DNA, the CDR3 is TGTGCCAGCAGTGAGGGGGGTCAGCCCCAGCATTTT. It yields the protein CASSEGGQPQHF.

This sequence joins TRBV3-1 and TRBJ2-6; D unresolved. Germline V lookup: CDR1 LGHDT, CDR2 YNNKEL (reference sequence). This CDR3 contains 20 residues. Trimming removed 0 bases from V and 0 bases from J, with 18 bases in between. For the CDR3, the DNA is TGTGCCAGCAGCCAAGATAGAGCCAGCCCTCTAAACTCTGGGGCCAACGTCCTGACTTTC. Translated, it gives CASSQDRASPLNSGANVLTF.

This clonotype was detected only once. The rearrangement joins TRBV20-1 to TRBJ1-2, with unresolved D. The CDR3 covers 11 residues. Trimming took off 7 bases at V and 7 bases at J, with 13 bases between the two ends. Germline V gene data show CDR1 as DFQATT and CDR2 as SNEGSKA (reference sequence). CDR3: CSVGVYAGYTF. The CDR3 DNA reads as TGCAGTGTCGGCGTATACGCTGGCTACACCTTC.

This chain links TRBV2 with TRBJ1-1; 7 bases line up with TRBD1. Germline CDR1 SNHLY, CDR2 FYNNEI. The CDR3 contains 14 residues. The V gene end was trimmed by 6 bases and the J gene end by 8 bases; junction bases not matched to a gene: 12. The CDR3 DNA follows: TGTGCCAGCAGAGGGGTACAGGGGAGAAGCGAAGCTTTCTTT. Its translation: CASRGVQGRSEAFF.

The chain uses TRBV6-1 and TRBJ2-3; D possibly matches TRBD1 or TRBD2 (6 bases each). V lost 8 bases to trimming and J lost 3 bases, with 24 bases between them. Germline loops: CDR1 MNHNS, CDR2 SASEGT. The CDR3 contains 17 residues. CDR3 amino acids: CASLRGASGFDTDTQYF. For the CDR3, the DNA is TGTGCCAGCCTAAGGGGGGCTTCAGGGTTCGATACAGATACGCAGTATTTT.